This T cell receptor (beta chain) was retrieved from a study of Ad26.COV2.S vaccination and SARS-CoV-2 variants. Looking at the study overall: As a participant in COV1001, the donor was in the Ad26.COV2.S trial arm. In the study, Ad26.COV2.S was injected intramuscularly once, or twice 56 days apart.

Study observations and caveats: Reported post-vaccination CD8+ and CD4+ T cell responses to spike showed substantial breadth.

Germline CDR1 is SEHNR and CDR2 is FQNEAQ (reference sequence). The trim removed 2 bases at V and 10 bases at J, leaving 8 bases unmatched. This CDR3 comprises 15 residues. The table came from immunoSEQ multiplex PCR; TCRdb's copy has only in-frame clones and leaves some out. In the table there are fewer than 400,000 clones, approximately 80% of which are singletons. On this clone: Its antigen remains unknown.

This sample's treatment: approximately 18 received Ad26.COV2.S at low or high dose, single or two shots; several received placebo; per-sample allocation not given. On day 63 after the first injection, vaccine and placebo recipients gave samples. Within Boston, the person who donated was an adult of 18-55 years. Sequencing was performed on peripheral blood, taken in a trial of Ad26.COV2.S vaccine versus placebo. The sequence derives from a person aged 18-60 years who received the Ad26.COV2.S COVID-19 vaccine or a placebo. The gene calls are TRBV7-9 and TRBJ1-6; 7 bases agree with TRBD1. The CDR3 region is CASSLRPGGGSPLHF. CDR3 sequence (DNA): TGTGCCAGCAGCTTACGTCCAGGGGGTGGGTCACCCCTCCACTTT.